These T cell receptor beta chains were read from a single sample in a study of CD8 T cells in ankylosing spondylitis. TCRdb analysed the 5' RACE reads with MiXCR anew, one entry per CDR3 protein. The table has some 13,000 distinct CDR3 sequences, under 3.5% seen once. The specimen was blood, either unsorted or a sorted T cell fraction (not recorded which). These receptors originate from a male donor with ankylosing spondylitis or in good health (not recorded which). Each CDR3 is given with its conserved first and last residue.

J gene: TRBJ2-1; V gene: TRBV9; CDR3 protein: CASSVVQGANNEQFF
J gene: TRBJ2-4; V gene: TRBV9; CDR3 protein: CASSPNSGGGDIQYF
J gene: TRBJ2-7; V gene: TRBV9; CDR3 protein: CASSVGHQSSYEQYF
J gene: TRBJ1-1; V gene: TRBV9; CDR3 protein: CASSVGQYTEAFF
J gene: TRBJ2-3; V gene: TRBV9; CDR3 protein: CASSPRLGADTQYF
J gene: TRBJ2-1; V gene: TRBV9; CDR3 protein: CASSVGPTSRTQYNEQFF
J gene: TRBJ1-3; V gene: TRBV9; CDR3 protein: CASSPPGQGPGNTIYF
J gene: TRBJ2-4; V gene: TRBV9; CDR3 protein: CASGGGGAGKNIQYF
J gene: TRBJ2-7; V gene: TRBV9; CDR3 protein: CASSYKTGNEQYF
J gene: TRBJ1-2; V gene: TRBV9; CDR3 protein: CASSPWEGYGYTF
J gene: TRBJ2-3; V gene: TRBV9; CDR3 protein: CASSPQGAWSTDTQYF
J gene: TRBJ1-2; V gene: TRBV9; CDR3 protein: CASSVGGAGYTF
J gene: TRBJ1-1; V gene: TRBV9; CDR3 protein: CASSVGPNTEAFF
J gene: TRBJ2-7; V gene: TRBV9; CDR3 protein: CASSVGLAPDPYEQYF
J gene: TRBJ2-7; V gene: TRBV9; CDR3 protein: CASSPRGGEGDEQYF
J gene: TRBJ2-1; V gene: TRBV9; CDR3 protein: CASSVTGGPRNEQFF
J gene: TRBJ2-1; V gene: TRBV9; CDR3 protein: CASSVELAINEQFF
J gene: TRBJ2-2; V gene: TRBV9; CDR3 protein: CASSNRVTGELFF
J gene: TRBJ2-3; V gene: TRBV9; CDR3 protein: CASSPGTSADTQYF
J gene: TRBJ2-2; V gene: TRBV9; CDR3 protein: CASSVGDFNTGELFF
J gene: TRBJ1-3; V gene: TRBV9; CDR3 protein: CASSVGEGVSGNTIYF
J gene: TRBJ2-3; V gene: TRBV9; CDR3 protein: CASSVVSGLTDTQYF
J gene: TRBJ2-5; V gene: TRBV9; CDR3 protein: CASSASRAQETQYF
J gene: TRBJ2-5; V gene: TRBV9; CDR3 protein: CASSVDPAQYQETQYF
J gene: TRBJ2-3; V gene: TRBV9; CDR3 protein: CASSPTSGDTDTQYF
J gene: TRBJ2-1; V gene: TRBV9; CDR3 protein: CASSPRRSSYNEQFF
J gene: TRBJ2-2; V gene: TRBV9; CDR3 protein: CASSTGTSGGAGELFF
J gene: TRBJ2-3; V gene: TRBV9; CDR3 protein: CASSVATGNKVDTQYF
J gene: TRBJ2-2; V gene: TRBV9; CDR3 protein: CASSVGLASGELFF
J gene: TRBJ2-3; V gene: TRBV9; CDR3 protein: CASSGQGRADTQYF
J gene: TRBJ1-1; V gene: TRBV9; CDR3 protein: CASSRGWTGNTEAFF
J gene: TRBJ2-3; V gene: TRBV9; CDR3 protein: CASSVEVGGPSTDTQYF
J gene: TRBJ1-3; V gene: TRBV6-1; CDR3 protein: CASNQFPGQGAGNTIYF
J gene: TRBJ2-6; V gene: TRBV9; CDR3 protein: CASSLGGGASGANVLTF
J gene: TRBJ2-3; V gene: TRBV9; CDR3 protein: CASSVGPASTDTQYF
J gene: TRBJ2-7; V gene: TRBV9; CDR3 protein: CASSVATVGEQYF
J gene: TRBJ2-1; V gene: TRBV9; CDR3 protein: CASSGAIRGTSGEQFF
J gene: TRBJ2-5; V gene: TRBV9; CDR3 protein: CASSSRLAGEEETQYF
J gene: TRBJ1-5; V gene: TRBV9; CDR3 protein: CASSVDTDSQPQHF
J gene: TRBJ1-3; V gene: TRBV9; CDR3 protein: CASSAAASGSSGNTIYF
J gene: TRBJ1-1; V gene: TRBV9; CDR3 protein: CASSVGSDLLNTEAFF
J gene: TRBJ2-2; V gene: TRBV9; CDR3 protein: CASSRGLAGVAGELFF